This T cell receptor beta chain was retrieved from a study of brain T cells in children with intractable seizures. Overall study results and limits: Only CDR3 sequence similarity suggested viral specificity, without known HCMV serostatus.

CDR3 length equals 14 residues. Germline V gene sequence: CDR1 SGDLS, CDR2 YYNGEE. Trimming took 2 bases from V and 4 from J; bases not matched to a gene: 2. Data came from immunoSEQ multiplex PCR; TCRdb stores just in-frame clones and leaves some out. The sample holds about 76,000 clones; 85% to 95% are singletons and the top ten take 1.5%. Concerning this clone itself: The antigen is undetermined.

The rearrangement joins TRBV9 to TRBJ2-7, with 11 bases that match TRBD2. The sequence derives from a boy younger than two with tuberous sclerosis and intractable seizures. Material: peripheral blood, obtained at surgery. The CDR3 spells CASSVLAGGYEQYF. The CDR3 DNA reads TGTGCCAGCAGCGTCCTAGCGGGGGGATACGAGCAGTACTTC.